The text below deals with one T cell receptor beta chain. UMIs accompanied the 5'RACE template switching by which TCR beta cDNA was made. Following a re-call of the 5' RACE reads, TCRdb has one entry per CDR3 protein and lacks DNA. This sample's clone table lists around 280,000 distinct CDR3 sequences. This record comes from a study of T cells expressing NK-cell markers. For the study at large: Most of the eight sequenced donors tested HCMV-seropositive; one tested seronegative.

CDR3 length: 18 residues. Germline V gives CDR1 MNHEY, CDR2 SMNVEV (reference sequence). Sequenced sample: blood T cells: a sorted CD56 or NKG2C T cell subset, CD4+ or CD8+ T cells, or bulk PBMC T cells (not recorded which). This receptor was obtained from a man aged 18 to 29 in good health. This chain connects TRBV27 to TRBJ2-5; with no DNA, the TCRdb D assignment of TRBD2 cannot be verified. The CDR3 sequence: CASSPPTPPPAYQETQYF.